Presented here are 18 T cell receptor beta chains from one specimen sequenced in a study of OX40 agonist ivuxolimab in advanced cancers. The repertoire was sequenced with immunoSEQ multiplex PCR; TCRdb's copy has only in-frame clones and lacks some. The sample consists of roughly 60,000 clones, around 85% of them appearing once. The specimen comprised CD4+ or CD8+ T cells sorted from blood, sampled in a trial of the OX40 agonist ivuxolimab. These receptors all stem from an adult with an advanced solid tumor such as melanoma, head and neck, liver or kidney cancer.

The genes are TRBV7-3 and TRBJ2-3, with D hard to call. The V end lost 6 bases, the J end lost 6 bases, and 13 bases lay between the germline ends. CDR1 is SGHTA, CDR2 FQGTGA, per germline. CDR3 length equals 13 residues. CDR3 DNA sequence: TGTGCCAGCAGTCTTAATCCCCAGGATACGCAGTATTTT. As protein: CASSLNPQDTQYF.

The chain recombines TRBV27 with TRBJ1-5, with 7 bases that match TRBD1. The CDR3 totals 16 residues. Losses at the gene ends were 6 bases for V and 4 bases for J; bases not matched to a gene: 12. The germline CDR1 and CDR2 sequences are MNHEY and SMNVEV (reference sequence). The CDR3 loop reads CASRKSFDRDNQPQHF. The CDR3 nucleotides are TGTGCCAGCAGGAAATCCTTCGACAGGGATAATCAGCCCCAGCATTTT.

The chain has TRBV7-6 and TRBJ2-1, with D unclear. Per the germline V gene, CDR1 is SGHVS and CDR2 is FNYEAQ. This CDR3 is 13 amino acids long. Trimming stripped 1 base from V and 4 bases from J, with 5 bases between. The CDR3 spells CASSLGSYNEQFF. The CDR3 nucleotides are TGTGCCAGCAGCTTAGGGTCATACAATGAGCAGTTCTTC.

This chain links TRBV27 with TRBJ1-1; unclear D gene. Germline V lookup: CDR1 MNHEY, CDR2 SMNVEV (reference sequence). Trimming pared 1 base from V and 1 base from J, leaving 4 bases between. The CDR3 is 13 amino acids. CDR3 protein: CASSLYRNTEAFF. The CDR3 DNA sequence: TGTGCCAGCAGTTTATACAGGAACACTGAAGCTTTCTTT.

The chain couples TRBV5-6 to TRBJ1-5; D is perhaps TRBD1 (6 bases). The CDR3 consists of 16 residues. V lost 4 bases to trimming and J lost 6 bases, with 20 bases between them. CDR1 SGHDT and CDR2 YYEEEE come from the germline V gene. Written as DNA, the CDR3 is TGTGCCAGCAGCCATACAGGTTGGGGGGCCAGTCAGCCCCAGCATTTT. The encoded protein is CASSHTGWGASQPQHF.

The V and J genes are TRBV2 and TRBJ2-3; D is uncertain. The CDR3 covers 13 residues. Germline CDR1 reads SNHLY; CDR2 reads FYNNEI. V lost 8 bases to trimming and J lost 2 bases, with 11 bases between them. In DNA, the CDR3 is TGTGCCAGCGGTCTAACAGACACAGATACGCAGTATTTT. Translating it yields CASGLTDTDTQYF. The whole variable domain, filled in from reference TRBV2 and TRBJ2-3, reads EPEVTQTPSHQVTQMGQEVILRCVPISNHLYFYWYRQILGQKVEFLVSFYNNEISEKSEIFDDQFSVERPDGSNFTLKIRSTKLEDSAMYFCASGLTDTDTQYFGPGTRLTVL.

The chain has TRBV6-5 and TRBJ2-7; a possible D gene is TRBD2 (5 bases). CDR3 length: 16 amino acids. The V end was cut by 2 bases, the J end by 3 bases, with 17 bases between. CDR1 is MNHEY, CDR2 SVGAGI, per germline. The CDR3 is CASSYPERDEVYEQYF. Here the CDR3 DNA reads TGTGCCAGCAGTTACCCGGAGAGGGATGAGGTCTACGAGCAGTACTTC.

The CDR3 nucleotides read TGTGCCAGCAGCCGAGGCTACGGGACAGGACCTACCTCTGGAAACACCATATATTTT. Translation gives CASSRGYGTGPTSGNTIYF. The V and J genes are TRBV14 and TRBJ1-3; TRBD1 matches at 8 bases. The CDR3 sequence is 19 residues long. The ends lost 4 bases at V and 0 bases at J; junction bases unmatched: 14. Germline V lookup: CDR1 SGHDN, CDR2 FVKESK.

This clone has more than one count but fewer than ten. V is TRBV5-1 and J is TRBJ2-1; 7 bases align to TRBD2. The CDR3 is 17 amino acids. The junction had 17 bases not matched to a gene; V was cut back by 7 bases and J by 4 bases. The germline V gene has CDR1 SGHRS and CDR2 YFSETQ. CDR3 loop: CASSTHPSGGEYNEQFF. The CDR3 DNA sequence: TGCGCCAGCTCCACTCATCCTAGCGGCGGGGAGTACAATGAGCAGTTCTTC. The full variable domain, with the rest looked up from reference TRBV5-1 and TRBJ2-1, is KAGVTQTPRYLIKTRGQQVTLSCSPISGHRSVSWYQQTPGQGLQFLFEYFSETQRNKGNFPGRFSGRQFSNSRSEMNVSTLELGDSALYLCASSTHPSGGEYNEQFFGPGTRLTVL.

This chain links TRBV2 with TRBJ2-3; D gene uncertain. V was cut by 5 bases and J by 5 bases, with 11 bases left in between. The CDR3 has 13 amino acids. Germline values: CDR1 SNHLY, CDR2 FYNNEI. In DNA form, the CDR3 reads TGTGCCAGCAGTACTGAAGGCCAAGATACGCAGTATTTT. Translation: CASSTEGQDTQYF.

The gene calls are TRBV9 and TRBJ2-5; D assignment may be TRBD1 or TRBD2 (5 bases each). The J call may be incorrect, as the DNA end agrees better with TRBJ2-7. The CDR3 has 14 residues. Germline V CDR1 and CDR2: SGDLS, YYNGEE. The CDR3 region has the DNA TGTGCCAGCAGCGACCGGGACGCGTCCTACGAGCAGTACTTC. Translating gives CASSDRDASYEQYF.

The rearrangement links TRBV28 to TRBJ1-3, with TRBD1 as a possible D gene (6 bases). The CDR3 length is 14 residues. Trimming shortened V by 6 bases and J by 3 bases, and 12 bases separated the two germline ends. Germline CDR1 reads MDHEN; CDR2 reads SYDVKM. As DNA, the CDR3 is TGTGCCAGCAGCCCGCCAGGGGATGGAAACACCATATATTTT. It yields the protein CASSPPGDGNTIYF.

The V gene is TRBV5-6, the J gene TRBJ2-1; the D is unclear. Germline V gives CDR1 SGHDT, CDR2 YYEEEE. The CDR3 is 13 residues long. The germline V and J ends were trimmed by 4 bases and 8 bases, with 13 bases remaining between them. CDR3 in DNA: TGTGCCAGCAGCCACCAGTCCAGCGATGAGCAGTTCTTC. It is translated as CASSHQSSDEQFF.

This chain connects TRBV7-9 to TRBJ2-7; 9 nucleotides line up with TRBD1. Germline trimming cut 5 bases from V and 1 base from J; bases unmatched to any gene: 3. This CDR3 region has 14 residues. The germline V gene encodes CDR1 SEHNR and CDR2 FQNEAQ (reference sequence). CDR3 DNA: TGTGCCAGCAGCCGGACAGGGGTTTCCTACGAGCAGTACTTC. Translated, it gives CASSRTGVSYEQYF.

The chain is built from TRBV11-2 and TRBJ2-7; D could derive from TRBD1 or TRBD2 (5 bases each). V lost 5 bases, J lost 0 bases, and 17 bases lay in between. Per germline, CDR1 SGHAT and CDR2 FQNNGV. This CDR3 is 16 amino acids long. The CDR3 nucleotides read TGTGCCAGCAGCCGGGGATGGGGGATCGGCTCCTACGAGCAGTACTTC. Translating gives CASSRGWGIGSYEQYF.

The chain couples TRBV28 to TRBJ1-5, with a tentative D call TRBD1 (6 bases). This CDR3 region has 15 residues. CDR1 is MDHEN and CDR2 is SYDVKM in the germline V gene. V was pared by 3 bases and J by 3 bases, with 12 bases between. The CDR3 sequence is CASSFDTGINQPQHF. The CDR3 DNA is TGTGCCAGCAGTTTTGACACAGGGATCAATCAGCCCCAGCATTTT.

The gene calls are TRBV5-6 and TRBJ2-3; maybe TRBD1 (5 bases). V gave up 1 base and J gave up 4 bases, with 19 bases separating them. The CDR3 covers 17 residues. CDR1 is SGHDT and CDR2 is YYEEEE in the germline V gene. CDR3: CASSLLTSGFVADTQYF. CDR3 nucleotides: TGTGCCAGCAGCTTGTTGACATCAGGGTTTGTCGCAGATACGCAGTATTTT.

V is TRBV10-3 and J is TRBJ2-6; TRBD2 might be the D (6 bases). Germline lookup yields CDR1 ENHRY and CDR2 SYGVKD. The CDR3 is made up of 15 amino acids. The V end was cut by 8 bases, the J end by 0 bases, with 11 bases between. The CDR3 coding sequence is TGTGCCATCGGTTCGGGAGTCTCTGGGGCCAACGTCCTGACTTTC. Amino acid sequence: CAIGSGVSGANVLTF.